These 22 T cell receptor beta chains originate from one sample sequenced in a study of T cell repertoires in cytomegalovirus infection (dated by TCRdb to between 2018 and 2021). No antigen is known for these receptors. Sequencing instrument: Illumina HiSeq 1500. In-frame beta chains were kept once TCRdb had trimmed the public reads at Q25 with fastp and called clones with MiXCR. Identical CDR3 protein sequences are pooled into one entry, listed with their most common genes and DNA. A total of roughly 990,000 distinct CDR3 sequences appear in this sample, roughly 30% of them only once. Clones ranked in the top ten supply about an eighth of the sample. The treatment or condition label for this specimen denotes: in vitro stimulation with specific CMV peptide epitopes to enrich CMV-specific T cells. This sample comprised cultured CD8+ T cells from PBMCs, obtained from culture after CMV antigen stimulation. Every receptor here comes from a human donor in good health (CMV status not recorded). Some clones in this sample may be carry-over from other donors' samples.

The chain combines TRBV12-3 or TRBV12-4 with TRBJ1-5, with a weak D call TRBD1 (5 bases). Trimming stripped 8 bases from V and 7 bases from J, with 12 bases between. The CDR3 has 12 residues. CDR3 DNA: TGTGCCAGCGGGCCGGGACGACAGCCCCAGCATTTT. Amino acid sequence: CASGPGRQPQHF.

This clonotype has just a few counts. The chain uses TRBV6-2 or TRBV6-3 and TRBJ2-7; 9 bases match TRBD1. Germline CDR1 reads MNHEY; CDR2 reads SVGEGT. The CDR3 sequence is 16 residues long. Trimming at V came to 0 bases and at J to 4 bases, leaving 7 bases not matched to a gene. The CDR3 coding sequence is TGTGCCAGCAGTTACTCGAAAGGGACAGGGTTTTACGAGCAGTACGTC. Its translation is CASSYSKGTGFYEQYV.

V usage is TRBV12-3 or TRBV12-4 and J usage is TRBJ1-1; D not certain. The length of the CDR3 is 13 residues. Trimming removed 7 bases from V and 6 bases from J, with 15 bases in between. The CDR3 spells CASTNPGVAEAFF. In DNA form, the CDR3 reads TGTGCCAGCACCAACCCCGGGGTGGCTGAAGCTTTCTTT.

This CDR3 is CATGTSGGNTGELFF. The CDR3 DNA is TGTGCCACCGGGACTAGCGGGGGTAATACCGGGGAGCTGTTTTTT. J is TRBJ2-2 and V is TRBV6-4, with TRBD2 identical over 14 bases. The CDR3 contains 15 residues. From germline, CDR1 is MRHNA and CDR2 SNTAGT. With 10 bases clipped from V and 5 bases from J, the junction kept 6 bases outside the gene matches.

This clonotype was recorded many times. The genes are TRBV19 and TRBJ2-4; D might be TRBD1 (6 bases). Trimming stripped 3 bases from V and 2 bases from J, with 8 bases between. CDR1 is LNHDA, CDR2 SQIVND, per germline (reference sequence). This CDR3 has 14 amino acids. The CDR3 sequence: CASSIQGTKNIQYF. CDR3 in DNA: TGTGCCAGTAGTATTCAGGGGACCAAAAACATTCAGTACTTC. The full variable domain, completed using reference TRBV19 and TRBJ2-4, is DGGITQSPKYLFRKEGQNVTLSCEQNLNHDAMYWYRQDPGQGLRLIYYSQIVNDFQKGDIAEGYSVSREKKESFPLTVTSAQKNPTAFYLCASSIQGTKNIQYFGAGTRLSVL.

This clonotype occurred a few times. CDR3 protein: CATLDWAEAFF. For the CDR3, the DNA is TGTGCCACCTTGGACTGGGCTGAAGCTTTCTTT. This chain connects TRBV19 to TRBJ1-1; D not certain. CDR1 and CDR2 from the germline V gene are LNHDA and SQIVND (reference sequence). The CDR3 sequence is 11 residues long. V lost 10 bases and J lost 6, with 12 bases in between.

This clonotype has more than one count but fewer than ten. This chain links TRBV6-1 with TRBJ2-2; D gene uncertain. The CDR3 is 15 residues long. Germline V lookup: CDR1 MNHNS, CDR2 SASEGT. V gave up 1 base and J gave up 4 bases, with 10 bases separating them. The CDR3 loop reads CASSEEHGFTGELFF. Written as DNA, the CDR3 is TGTGCCAGCAGTGAAGAGCACGGCTTCACCGGGGAGCTGTTTTTT.

This clonotype was counted a few times. The rearrangement uses TRBV20-1 and TRBJ1-2; a weak D match, TRBD1 (6 bases). With 5 bases removed from V and 2 bases from J, the gap between germline ends came to 15 bases. The CDR3 sequence is 14 residues long. Germline loops: CDR1 DFQATT, CDR2 SNEGSKA (reference sequence). The CDR3 DNA sequence: TGCAGTGCTGCCTCAGGGGACCCGAACTATGGCTACACCTTC. Translated: CSAASGDPNYGYTF.

The sample holds a few counts of this clonotype. The V gene is TRBV6-6, the J gene TRBJ1-2; tentatively, D is TRBD1 (5 bases). The CDR3 loop spans 14 amino acids. Germline CDR1 MNHNY, CDR2 SVGAGI (reference sequence). V shed 4 bases and J shed 5 bases, with 14 bases lying between them. CDR3: CASSSLGTDYGYTF. CDR3 in DNA: TGTGCCAGCAGTTCCCTCGGGACGGATTATGGCTACACCTTC.

In this sample, this clonotype turned up a few times. The CDR3: CAALGGIDIQYF. The CDR3 DNA is TGTGCCGCTCTGGGCGGAATCGACATTCAGTACTTC. The chain joins TRBV2 to TRBJ2-4; D not certain. CDR3 length: 12 residues. The germline CDR1 and CDR2 sequences are SNHLY and FYNNEI. V was trimmed by 11 bases and J by 8 bases, leaving 16 bases between them.

The chain joins TRBV25-1 to TRBJ2-1; D is undetermined. The CDR3 is 16 residues long. Trimming removed 6 bases from V and 8 bases from J, with 23 bases in between. Germline lookup yields CDR1 MGHDK and CDR2 SYGVNS. DNA for the CDR3: TGTGCCAGCAGCGATAGGGTACCGGTCAGCAAGGATGAGCAGTTCTTC. Translating it yields CASSDRVPVSKDEQFF.

V is TRBV28 and J is TRBJ2-3, with 8 bases identical to TRBD1. The CDR3 covers 15 residues. Germline values: CDR1 MDHEN, CDR2 SYDVKM. The ends lost 2 bases at V and 2 bases at J; junction bases unmatched: 3. CDR3 region: CASSLIQGDTDTQYF. CDR3 sequence (DNA): TGTGCCAGCAGTTTAATACAGGGGGACACAGATACGCAGTATTTT.

The chain has TRBV14 and TRBJ1-6, with D possibly being TRBD1 (5 bases). Trimming took off 4 bases at V and 15 bases at J, with 19 bases between the two ends. The CDR3 runs to 14 residues. CDR1 and CDR2 from the germline V gene are SGHDN and FVKESK. The CDR3 here is CASSRRGRALNLHF. Here the CDR3 DNA reads TGTGCCAGCAGCCGACGCGGCAGGGCTTTAAACCTCCACTTT.

The chain combines TRBV10-3 with TRBJ2-1; 7 bases map to TRBD2. This CDR3 contains 15 residues. Trimming cost V 8 bases and J 3 bases; bases outside gene matches: 10. Per germline, CDR1 ENHRY and CDR2 SYGVKD. The CDR3 protein is CAIQNSQRDYNEQFF. As DNA, the CDR3 is TGTGCCATCCAAAACAGCCAGCGGGACTACAATGAGCAGTTCTTC.

This chain joins TRBV29-1 and TRBJ2-1; a weak D match, TRBD2 (7 bases). Trimming stripped 4 bases from V and 4 bases from J, with 14 bases between. The CDR3 extends over 14 amino acids. Germline CDR1 SQVTM, CDR2 ANQGSEA. The CDR3 DNA reads TGCAGCGTTGGAGGGGGGGAGGAATACAATGAGCAGTTCTTC. It is translated as CSVGGGEEYNEQFF.

This sequence joins TRBV6-1 and TRBJ1-5; no clear D gene. This CDR3 contains 14 residues. CDR1 is MNHNS and CDR2 is SASEGT in the germline V gene. Trimming cost V 7 bases and J 0 bases, with 10 bases left between them. The CDR3 DNA sequence: TGTGCCAGCACAGTTCCTTATAGCAATCAGCCCCAGCATTTT. Encoded protein: CASTVPYSNQPQHF.

The V gene is TRBV6-5, the J gene TRBJ2-5; D call uncertain. This CDR3 comprises 17 residues. Germline V gene sequence: CDR1 MNHEY, CDR2 SVGAGI. V was cut by 0 bases and J by 1 base, with 15 bases left in between. CDR3 sequence: CASSYSLVASTQETQYF. The CDR3 DNA is TGTGCCAGCAGTTACTCGTTGGTCGCGTCGACCCAAGAGACCCAGTACTTC.

V and J are TRBV24-1 and TRBJ1-5, with 9 nucleotides matching TRBD1. The V gene end was trimmed by 10 bases and the J gene end by 5 bases; junction bases not matched to a gene: 14. Germline-derived CDR1 and CDR2 are KGHDR and SFDVKD. This CDR3 has 16 residues. In DNA form, the CDR3 reads TGTGCCACGGGCGGGACAGGGCGTTTCGGGGATCAGCCCCAGCATTTT. Its translation: CATGGTGRFGDQPQHF.

This clonotype was found a few times. This sequence joins TRBV10-3 and TRBJ2-1, with D unresolved. Trimming left V 0 bases short and J 6 bases short, with 12 bases between. CDR1 and CDR2 (germline): ENHRY, SYGVKD. This CDR3 is 15 amino acids long. CDR3 residues: CAISESDRTSNEQFF. The DNA for the CDR3 is TGTGCCATCAGTGAGTCGGATAGAACGTCCAATGAGCAGTTCTTC.

The chain is built from TRBV25-1 and TRBJ2-5, with D possibly being TRBD1 (6 bases). From germline, CDR1 is MGHDK and CDR2 SYGVNS. The CDR3 has 13 residues. The V and J ends lost 6 bases and 5 bases respectively, with 13 bases between them. The CDR3 nucleotides are TGTGCCAGCAGAGGGACAACCTGGGAGACCCAGTACTTC. This sequence encodes CASRGTTWETQYF.

This clonotype has a count of ten or more. The rearrangement joins TRBV12-3 or TRBV12-4 to TRBJ2-2; weak D call: TRBD2 (6 bases). The CDR3 is made up of 16 amino acids. The V end lost 3 bases, the J end lost 4 bases, and 15 bases lay between the germline ends. The CDR3 loop is CASSFAPGGVTGELFF. CDR3 nucleotide sequence: TGTGCCAGCAGTTTTGCCCCGGGCGGGGTCACCGGGGAGCTGTTTTTT.

The gene calls are TRBV15 and TRBJ2-3; D is possibly TRBD2 (6 bases). Germline V gene sequence: CDR1 LNHNV, CDR2 YYDKDF (reference sequence). Deletions cut 1 base from V and 4 bases from J, with 12 bases between. The CDR3 runs 15 residues. The CDR3 DNA is TGTGCCACCAGCAGAGGAGGCGGGGCTGCAGATACGCAGTATTTT. Translating gives CATSRGGGAADTQYF. Full variable domain (missing parts from reference TRBV15 and TRBJ2-3): DAMVIQNPRYQVTQFGKPVTLSCSQTLNHNVMYWYQQKSSQAPKLLFHYYDKDFNNEADTPDNFQSRRPNTSFCFLDIRSPGLGDTAMYLCATSRGGGAADTQYFGPGTRLTVL.